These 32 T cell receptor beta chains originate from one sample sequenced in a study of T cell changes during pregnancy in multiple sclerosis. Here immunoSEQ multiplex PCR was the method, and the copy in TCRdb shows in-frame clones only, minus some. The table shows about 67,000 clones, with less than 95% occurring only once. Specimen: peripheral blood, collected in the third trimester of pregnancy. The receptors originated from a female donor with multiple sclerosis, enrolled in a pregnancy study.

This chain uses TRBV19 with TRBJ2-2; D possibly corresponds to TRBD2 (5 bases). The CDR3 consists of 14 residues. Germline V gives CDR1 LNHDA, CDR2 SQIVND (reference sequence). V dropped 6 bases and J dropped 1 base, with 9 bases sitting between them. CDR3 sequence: CASSLGLNTGELFF. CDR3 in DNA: TGTGCCAGTAGCCTTGGACTGAACACCGGGGAGCTGTTTTTT.

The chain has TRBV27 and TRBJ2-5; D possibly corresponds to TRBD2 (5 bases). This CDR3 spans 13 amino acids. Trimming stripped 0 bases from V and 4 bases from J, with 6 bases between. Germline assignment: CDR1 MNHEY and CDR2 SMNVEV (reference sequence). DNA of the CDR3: TGTGCCAGCAGTTTATCGGCGGGAGAGACCCAGTACTTC. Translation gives CASSLSAGETQYF.

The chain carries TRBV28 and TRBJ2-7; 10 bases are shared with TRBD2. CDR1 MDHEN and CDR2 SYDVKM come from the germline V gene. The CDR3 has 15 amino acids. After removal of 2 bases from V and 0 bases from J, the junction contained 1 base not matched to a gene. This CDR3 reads CASSLRTSGSYEQYF. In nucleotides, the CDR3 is TGTGCCAGCAGTTTAAGGACTAGCGGCTCCTACGAGCAGTACTTC.

Here the CDR3 reads CASISNSNYGYTF. CDR3 sequence (DNA): TGTGCCAGCATAAGTAACAGTAACTATGGCTACACCTTC. This chain connects TRBV6-1 to TRBJ1-2; D not certain. Trimming pared 7 bases from V and 1 base from J, leaving 10 bases between. From germline, CDR1 is MNHNS and CDR2 SASEGT. This CDR3 region has 13 residues.

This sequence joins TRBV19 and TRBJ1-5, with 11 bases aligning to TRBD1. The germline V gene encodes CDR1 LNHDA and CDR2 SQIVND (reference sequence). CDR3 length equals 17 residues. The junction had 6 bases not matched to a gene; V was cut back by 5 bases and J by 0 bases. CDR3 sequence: CASSPGQGAYSNQPQHF. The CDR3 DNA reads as TGTGCCAGTAGTCCCGGACAGGGGGCTTATAGCAATCAGCCCCAGCATTTT.

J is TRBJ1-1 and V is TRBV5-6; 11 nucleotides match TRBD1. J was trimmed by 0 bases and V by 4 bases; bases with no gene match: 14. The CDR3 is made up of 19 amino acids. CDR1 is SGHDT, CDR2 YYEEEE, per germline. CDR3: CASSPRTGGLSLMNTEAFF. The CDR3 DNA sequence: TGTGCCAGCAGCCCACGGACAGGGGGCCTGTCGTTGATGAACACTGAAGCTTTCTTT.

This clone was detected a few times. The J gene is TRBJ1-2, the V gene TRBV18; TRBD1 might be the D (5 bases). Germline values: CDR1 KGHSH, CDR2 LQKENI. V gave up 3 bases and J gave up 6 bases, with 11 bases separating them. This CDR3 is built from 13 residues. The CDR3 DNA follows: TGTGCCAGCTCACCGACAGAAGAGCATGGCTACACCTTC. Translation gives CASSPTEEHGYTF.

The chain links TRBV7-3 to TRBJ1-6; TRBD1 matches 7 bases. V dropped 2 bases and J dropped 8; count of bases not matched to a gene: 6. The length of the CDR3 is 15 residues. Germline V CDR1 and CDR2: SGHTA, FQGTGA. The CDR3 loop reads CASSLEGTADSPLHF. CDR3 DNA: TGTGCCAGCAGCTTAGAAGGGACAGCGGATTCACCCCTCCACTTT.

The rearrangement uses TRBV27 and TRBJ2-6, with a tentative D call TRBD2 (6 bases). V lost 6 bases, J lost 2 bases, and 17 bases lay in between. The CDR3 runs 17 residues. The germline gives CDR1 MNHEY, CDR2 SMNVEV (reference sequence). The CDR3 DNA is TGTGCCAGCAGCCAGACTAGTTCCCGGACTGGGGCCAACGTCCTGACTTTC. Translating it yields CASSQTSSRTGANVLTF.

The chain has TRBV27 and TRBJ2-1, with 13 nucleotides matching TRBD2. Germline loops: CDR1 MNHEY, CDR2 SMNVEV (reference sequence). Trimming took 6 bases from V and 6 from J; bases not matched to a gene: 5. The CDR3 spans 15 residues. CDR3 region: CASRSGTSGTNEQFF. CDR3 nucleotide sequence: TGTGCCAGCAGGTCCGGGACTAGCGGGACCAATGAGCAGTTCTTC.

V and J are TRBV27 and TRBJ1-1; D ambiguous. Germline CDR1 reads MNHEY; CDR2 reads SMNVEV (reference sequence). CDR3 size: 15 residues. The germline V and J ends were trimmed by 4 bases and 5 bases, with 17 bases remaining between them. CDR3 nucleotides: TGTGCCAGCAGTTCGGGAGGAACGGGTCGGACTGAAGCTTTCTTT. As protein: CASSSGGTGRTEAFF.

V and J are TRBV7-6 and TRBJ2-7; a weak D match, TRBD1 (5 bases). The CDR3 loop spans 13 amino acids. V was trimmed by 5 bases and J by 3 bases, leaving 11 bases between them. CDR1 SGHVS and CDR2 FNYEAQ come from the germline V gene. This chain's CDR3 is CASSLDSFYEQYF. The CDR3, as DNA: TGTGCCAGCAGCCTAGACAGCTTCTACGAGCAGTACTTC.

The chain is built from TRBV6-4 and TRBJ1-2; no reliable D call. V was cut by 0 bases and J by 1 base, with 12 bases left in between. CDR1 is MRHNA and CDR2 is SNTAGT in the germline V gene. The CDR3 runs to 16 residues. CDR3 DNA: TGTGCCAGCAGTGACTCGAGGTATCCGGGTAACTATGGCTACACCTTC. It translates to CASSDSRYPGNYGYTF.

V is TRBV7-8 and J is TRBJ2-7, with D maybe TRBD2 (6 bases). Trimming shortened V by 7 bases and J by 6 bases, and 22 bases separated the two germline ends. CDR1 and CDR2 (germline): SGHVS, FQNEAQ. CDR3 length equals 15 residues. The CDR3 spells CASTPRRGSPLEQYF. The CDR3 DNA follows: TGTGCCAGCACCCCACGGCGGGGATCCCCTCTCGAGCAGTACTTC.

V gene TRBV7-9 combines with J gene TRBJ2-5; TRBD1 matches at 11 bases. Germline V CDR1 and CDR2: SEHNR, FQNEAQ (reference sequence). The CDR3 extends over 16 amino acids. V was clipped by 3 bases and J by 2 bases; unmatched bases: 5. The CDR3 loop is CASSLLDRGLQETQYF. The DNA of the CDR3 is TGTGCCAGCAGCTTGCTGGACAGGGGGCTACAAGAGACCCAGTACTTC. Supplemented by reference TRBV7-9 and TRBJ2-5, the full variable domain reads DTGVSQNPRHKITKRGQNVTFRCDPISEHNRLYWYRQTLGQGPEFLTYFQNEAQLEKSRLLSDRFSAERPKGSFSTLEIQRTEQGDSAMYLCASSLLDRGLQETQYFGPGTRLLVL.

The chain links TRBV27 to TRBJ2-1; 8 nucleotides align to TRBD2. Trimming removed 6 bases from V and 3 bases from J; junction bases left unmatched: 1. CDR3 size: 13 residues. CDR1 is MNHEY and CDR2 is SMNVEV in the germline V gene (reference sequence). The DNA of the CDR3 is TGTGCCAGCAGCGGGGGGGGCTACAATGAGCAGTTCTTC. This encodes CASSGGGYNEQFF.

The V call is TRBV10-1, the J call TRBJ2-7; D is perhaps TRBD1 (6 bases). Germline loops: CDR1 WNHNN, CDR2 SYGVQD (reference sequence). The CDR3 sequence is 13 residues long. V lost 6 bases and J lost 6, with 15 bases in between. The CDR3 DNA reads TGCGCCAGCAGAACAGGGATCGGTGGCGAGCAGTACTTC. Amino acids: CASRTGIGGEQYF.

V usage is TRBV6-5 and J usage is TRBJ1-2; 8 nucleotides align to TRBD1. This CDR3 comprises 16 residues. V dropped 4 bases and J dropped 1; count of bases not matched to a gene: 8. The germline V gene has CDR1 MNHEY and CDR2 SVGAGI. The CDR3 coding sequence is TGTGCCAGCAGTTTACAATTACAGGGGGATAACTATGGCTACACCTTC. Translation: CASSLQLQGDNYGYTF.

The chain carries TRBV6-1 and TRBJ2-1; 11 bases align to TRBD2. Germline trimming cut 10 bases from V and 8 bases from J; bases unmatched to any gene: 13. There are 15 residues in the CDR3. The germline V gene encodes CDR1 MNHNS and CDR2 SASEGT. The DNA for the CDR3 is TGTGCCATCCACGGGACTAGCGGCCGTGAGTATGAGCAGTTCTTC. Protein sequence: CAIHGTSGREYEQFF.

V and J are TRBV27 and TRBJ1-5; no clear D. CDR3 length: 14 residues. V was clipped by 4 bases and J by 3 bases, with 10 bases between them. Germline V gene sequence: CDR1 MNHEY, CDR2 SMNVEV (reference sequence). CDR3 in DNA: TGTGCCAGCAGTTCGACTGGGTTCAATCAGCCCCAGCATTTT. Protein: CASSSTGFNQPQHF.

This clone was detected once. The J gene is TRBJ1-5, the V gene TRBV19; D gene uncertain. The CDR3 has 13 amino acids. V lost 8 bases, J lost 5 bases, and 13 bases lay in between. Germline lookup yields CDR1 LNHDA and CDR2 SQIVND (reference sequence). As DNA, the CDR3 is TGTGCCAGTGACGCAGAGGGTTATCAGCCCCAGCATTTT. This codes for CASDAEGYQPQHF.

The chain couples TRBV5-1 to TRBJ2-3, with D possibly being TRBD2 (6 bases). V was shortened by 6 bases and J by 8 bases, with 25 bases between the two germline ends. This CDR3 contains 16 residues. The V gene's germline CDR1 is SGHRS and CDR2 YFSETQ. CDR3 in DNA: TGCGCCAGCACCCCGCCGACGACTAGGAGAGCGGGTACGCAGTATTTT. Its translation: CASTPPTTRRAGTQYF.

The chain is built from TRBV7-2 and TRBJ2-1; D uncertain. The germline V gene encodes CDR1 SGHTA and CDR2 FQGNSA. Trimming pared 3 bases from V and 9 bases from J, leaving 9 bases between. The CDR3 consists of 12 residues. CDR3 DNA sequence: TGTGCCAGCAGCTTCTCCCATAGTGAGCAGTTCTTC. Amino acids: CASSFSHSEQFF.

CDR3 nucleotide sequence: TGTGCCAGCACCCTAGATCGTAGTGTCCGTGGCTACACCTTC. Translation: CASTLDRSVRGYTF. The gene calls are TRBV11-2 and TRBJ1-2; D remains unclear. The V end lost 7 bases, the J end lost 7 bases, and 19 bases lay between the germline ends. Per the germline V gene, CDR1 is SGHAT and CDR2 is FQNNGV. This CDR3 has 14 amino acids.

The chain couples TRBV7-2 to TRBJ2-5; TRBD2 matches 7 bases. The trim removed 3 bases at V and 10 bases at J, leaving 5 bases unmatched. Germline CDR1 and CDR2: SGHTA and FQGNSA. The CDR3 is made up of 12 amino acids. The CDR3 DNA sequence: TGTGCCAGCAGCTTTGACCGGGGGGACCAGTACTTC. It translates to CASSFDRGDQYF. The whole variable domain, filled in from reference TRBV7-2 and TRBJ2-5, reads GAGVSQSPSNKVTEKGKDVELRCDPISGHTALYWYRQSLGQGLEFLIYFQGNSAPDKSGLPSDRFSAERTGGSVSTLTIQRTQQEDSAVYLCASSFDRGDQYFGPGTRLLVL.

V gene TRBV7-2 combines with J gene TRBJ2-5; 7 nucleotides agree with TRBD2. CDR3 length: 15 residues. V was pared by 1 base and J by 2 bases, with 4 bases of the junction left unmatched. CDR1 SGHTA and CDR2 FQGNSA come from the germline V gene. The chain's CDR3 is CASSLGSGVQETQYF. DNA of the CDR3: TGTGCCAGCAGCTTAGGGAGCGGGGTACAAGAGACCCAGTACTTC. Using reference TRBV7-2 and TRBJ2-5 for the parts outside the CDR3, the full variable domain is GAGVSQSPSNKVTEKGKDVELRCDPISGHTALYWYRQSLGQGLEFLIYFQGNSAPDKSGLPSDRFSAERTGGSVSTLTIQRTQQEDSAVYLCASSLGSGVQETQYFGPGTRLLVL.

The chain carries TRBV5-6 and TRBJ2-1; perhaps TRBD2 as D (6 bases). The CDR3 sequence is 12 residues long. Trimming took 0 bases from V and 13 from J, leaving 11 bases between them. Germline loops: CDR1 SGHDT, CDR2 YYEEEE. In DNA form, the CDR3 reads TGTGCCAGCAGCTTGGGCGTAGCGGCACAGTTCTTC. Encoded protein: CASSLGVAAQFF.

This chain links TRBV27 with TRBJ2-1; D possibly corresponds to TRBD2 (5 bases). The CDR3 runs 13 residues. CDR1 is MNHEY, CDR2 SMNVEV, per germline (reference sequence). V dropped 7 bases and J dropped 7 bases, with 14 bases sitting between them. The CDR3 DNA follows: TGTGCCAGCACCCACCCAACTAGAAATGAGCAGTTCTTC. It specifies CASTHPTRNEQFF.

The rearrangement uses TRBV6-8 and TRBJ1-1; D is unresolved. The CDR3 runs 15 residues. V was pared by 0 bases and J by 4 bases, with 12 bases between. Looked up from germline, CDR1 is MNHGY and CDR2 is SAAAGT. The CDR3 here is CASSYSSETVTEAFF. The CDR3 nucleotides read TGTGCCAGCAGTTACTCTTCAGAAACCGTCACTGAAGCTTTCTTT.

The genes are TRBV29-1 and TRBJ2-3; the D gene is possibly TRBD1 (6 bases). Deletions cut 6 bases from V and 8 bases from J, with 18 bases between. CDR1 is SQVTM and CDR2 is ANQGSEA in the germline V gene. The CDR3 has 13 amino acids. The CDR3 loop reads CSVVDSQASTQYF. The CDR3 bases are TGCAGCGTAGTGGACAGTCAGGCGAGTACGCAGTATTTT.

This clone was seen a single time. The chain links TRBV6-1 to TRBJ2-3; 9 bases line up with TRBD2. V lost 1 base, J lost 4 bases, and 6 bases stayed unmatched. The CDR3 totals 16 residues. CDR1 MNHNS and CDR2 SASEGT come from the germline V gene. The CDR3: CASSEVGGGAADTQYF. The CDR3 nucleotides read TGTGCCAGCAGTGAAGTAGGCGGGGGGGCCGCAGATACGCAGTATTTT.

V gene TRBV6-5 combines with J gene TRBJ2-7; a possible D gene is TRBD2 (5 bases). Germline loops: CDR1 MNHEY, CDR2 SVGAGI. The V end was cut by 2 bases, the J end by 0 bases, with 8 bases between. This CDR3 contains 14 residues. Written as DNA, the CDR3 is TGTGCCAGCAGTTACGCACGGGACTCCTACGAGCAGTACTTC. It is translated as CASSYARDSYEQYF.